This T cell receptor beta chain was captured in a study of shared clonotypes between healthy human individuals. The germline V gene encodes CDR1 SGHRS and CDR2 YFSETQ. After removal of 3 bases from V and 15 bases from J, the junction contained 13 bases not matched to a gene. This CDR3 region has 14 residues. Sequencing was performed with immunoSEQ multiplex PCR; in TCRdb, only in-frame clones are kept and a portion is missing. The table has some 2,100,000 clones, more than 85% seen once. Study-wide findings and caveats: Shared clonotypes: about 5.3% naive CD4, under 4% naive CD8, about 2.4% memory CD4, about 0.41% memory CD8.

Positive CCR7 selection of CD45RO-negative cells yielded the naive CD8 cells, and terminally differentiated effector memory CD45RA+ cells were excluded. In regard to this clone: Its antigen is not known.

The sequencing input was naive CD8+ T cells from PBMCs. The chain carries TRBV5-1 and TRBJ2-1; 9 bases are a match to TRBD2. The sequence came from a man between 18 and 35 years old in good health. Some clones in this sample may be carry-over from other donors' samples. In nucleotides, the CDR3 is TGCGCCAGCAGCTCATCTGATCTAGCGGGATTATGGTTCTTC. Its protein product is CASSSSDLAGLWFF.